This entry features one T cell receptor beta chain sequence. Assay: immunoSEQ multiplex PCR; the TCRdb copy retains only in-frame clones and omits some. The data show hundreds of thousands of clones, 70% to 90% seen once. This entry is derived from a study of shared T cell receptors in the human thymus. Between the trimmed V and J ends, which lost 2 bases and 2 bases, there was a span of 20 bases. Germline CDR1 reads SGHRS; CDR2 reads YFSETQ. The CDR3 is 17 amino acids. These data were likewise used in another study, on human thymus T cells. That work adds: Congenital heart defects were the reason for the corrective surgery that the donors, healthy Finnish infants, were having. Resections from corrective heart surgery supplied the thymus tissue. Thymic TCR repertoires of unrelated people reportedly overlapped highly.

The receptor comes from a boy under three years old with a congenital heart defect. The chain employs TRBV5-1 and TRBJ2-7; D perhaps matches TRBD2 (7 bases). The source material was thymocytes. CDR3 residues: CASSFSWGGQGTYEQYF. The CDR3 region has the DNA TGCGCCAGCAGCTTTTCGTGGGGGGGGCAGGGAACCTACGAGCAGTACTTC.